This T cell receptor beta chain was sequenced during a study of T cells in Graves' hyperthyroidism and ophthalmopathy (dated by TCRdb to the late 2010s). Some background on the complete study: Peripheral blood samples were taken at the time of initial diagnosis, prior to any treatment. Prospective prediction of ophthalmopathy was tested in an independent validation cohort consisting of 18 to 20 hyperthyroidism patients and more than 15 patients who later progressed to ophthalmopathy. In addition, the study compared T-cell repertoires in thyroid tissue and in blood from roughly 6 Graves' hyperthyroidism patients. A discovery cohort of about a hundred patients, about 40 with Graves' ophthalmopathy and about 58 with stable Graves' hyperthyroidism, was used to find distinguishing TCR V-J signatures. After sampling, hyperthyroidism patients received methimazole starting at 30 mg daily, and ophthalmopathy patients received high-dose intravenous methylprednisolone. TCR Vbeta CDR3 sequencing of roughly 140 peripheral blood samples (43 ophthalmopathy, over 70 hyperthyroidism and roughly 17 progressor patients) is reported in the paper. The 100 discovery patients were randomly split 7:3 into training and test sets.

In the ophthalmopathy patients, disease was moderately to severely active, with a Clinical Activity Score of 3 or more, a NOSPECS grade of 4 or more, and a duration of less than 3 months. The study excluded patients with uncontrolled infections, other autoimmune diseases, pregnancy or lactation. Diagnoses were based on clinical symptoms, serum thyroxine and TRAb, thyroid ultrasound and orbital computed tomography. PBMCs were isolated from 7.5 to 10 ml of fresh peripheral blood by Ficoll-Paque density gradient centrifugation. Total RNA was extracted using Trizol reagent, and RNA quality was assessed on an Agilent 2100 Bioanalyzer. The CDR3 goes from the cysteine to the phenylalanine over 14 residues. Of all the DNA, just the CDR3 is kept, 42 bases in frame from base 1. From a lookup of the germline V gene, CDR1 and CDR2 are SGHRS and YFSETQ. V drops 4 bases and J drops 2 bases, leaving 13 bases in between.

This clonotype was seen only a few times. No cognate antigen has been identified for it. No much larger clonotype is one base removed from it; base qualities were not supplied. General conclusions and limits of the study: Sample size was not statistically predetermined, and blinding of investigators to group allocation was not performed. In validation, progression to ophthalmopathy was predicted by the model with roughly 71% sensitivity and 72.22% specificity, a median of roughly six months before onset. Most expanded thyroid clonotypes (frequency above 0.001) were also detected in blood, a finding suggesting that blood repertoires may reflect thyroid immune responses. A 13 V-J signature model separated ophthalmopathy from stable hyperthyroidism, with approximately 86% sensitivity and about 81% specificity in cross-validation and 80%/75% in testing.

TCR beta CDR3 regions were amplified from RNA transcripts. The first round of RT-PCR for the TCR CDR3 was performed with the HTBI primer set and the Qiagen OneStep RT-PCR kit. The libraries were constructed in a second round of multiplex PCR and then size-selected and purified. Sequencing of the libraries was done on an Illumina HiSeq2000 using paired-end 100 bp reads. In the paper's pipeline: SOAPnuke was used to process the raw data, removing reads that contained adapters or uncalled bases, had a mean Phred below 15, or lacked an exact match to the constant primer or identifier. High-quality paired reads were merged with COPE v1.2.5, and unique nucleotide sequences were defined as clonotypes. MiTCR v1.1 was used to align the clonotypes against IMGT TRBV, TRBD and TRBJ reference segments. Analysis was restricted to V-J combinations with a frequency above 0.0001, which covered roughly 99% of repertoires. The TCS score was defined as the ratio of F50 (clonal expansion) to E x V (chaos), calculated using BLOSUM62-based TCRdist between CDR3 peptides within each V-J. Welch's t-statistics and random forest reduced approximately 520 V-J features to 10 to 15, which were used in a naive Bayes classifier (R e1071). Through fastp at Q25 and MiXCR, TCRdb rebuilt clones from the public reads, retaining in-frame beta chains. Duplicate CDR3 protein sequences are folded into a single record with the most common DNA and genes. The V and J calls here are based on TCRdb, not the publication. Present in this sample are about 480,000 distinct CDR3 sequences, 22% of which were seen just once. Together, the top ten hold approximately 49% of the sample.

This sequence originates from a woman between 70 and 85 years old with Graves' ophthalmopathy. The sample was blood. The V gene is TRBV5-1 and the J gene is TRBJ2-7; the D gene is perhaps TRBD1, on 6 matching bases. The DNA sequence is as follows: TGCGCCAGCAGCCCAGGACAGCAGACCTACGAGCAGTACTTC. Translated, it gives CASSPGQQTYEQYF. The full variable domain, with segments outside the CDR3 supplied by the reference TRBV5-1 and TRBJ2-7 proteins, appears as KAGVTQTPRYLIKTRGQQVTLSCSPISGHRSVSWYQQTPGQGLQFLFEYFSETQRNKGNFPGRFSGRQFSNSRSEMNVSTLELGDSALYLCASSPGQQTYEQYFGPGTRLTVT.